What follows are 5 T cell receptor beta chains derived from one specimen sequenced in a study of cytomegalovirus exposure and HLA in healthy donors. Some clones are missing from TCRdb's copy, which holds only in-frame ones; the method was immunoSEQ multiplex PCR. The data hold about 75,000 clones, with around four fifths observed a single time. The sequenced material came from PBMCs. All receptors derive from a young man in good health and CMV-seronegative.

The chain has TRBV4-3 and TRBJ2-1; D possibly corresponds to TRBD2 (6 bases). The ends were cut back, 2 bases at V and 0 bases at J, with 17 bases in the middle. The CDR3 consists of 18 residues. CDR1 and CDR2 from the germline V gene are LGHNA and YSLEER. In DNA, the CDR3 is TGCGCCAGCAGCCAATCTCCGGGACTCTCGAGCTCCTACAATGAGCAGTTCTTC. This translates into CASSQSPGLSSSYNEQFF.

The gene calls are TRBV6-1 and TRBJ2-7, with 8 nucleotides matching TRBD2. Germline-derived CDR1 and CDR2 are MNHNS and SASEGT. V lost 5 bases, J lost 9 bases, and 6 bases stayed unmatched. CDR3 length equals 12 residues. CDR3 nucleotides: TGTGCCAGCAGTACGGGAGGGTTAGGGCAGTACGTC. It translates to CASSTGGLGQYV.

This chain uses TRBV5-4 with TRBJ1-2; the D gene is possibly TRBD1 (6 bases). The length of the CDR3 is 15 residues. V lost 0 bases, J lost 4 bases, and 13 bases lay in between. The germline CDR1 and CDR2 sequences are SGHNT and YYREEE (reference sequence). CDR3 in amino acids: CASSLAQGRTYGYTF. The CDR3 DNA is TGTGCCAGCAGCTTGGCACAGGGCAGGACCTATGGCTACACCTTC. The variable domain in full, with the rest retrieved from reference TRBV5-4 and TRBJ1-2, is ETGVTQSPTHLIKTRGQQVTLRCSSQSGHNTVSWYQQALGQGPQFIFQYYREEENGRGNFPPRFSGLQFPNYSSELNVNALELDDSALYLCASSLAQGRTYGYTFGSGTRLTVV.

In this sample, this clone turned up once. The chain links TRBV19 to TRBJ1-5; tentatively, D is TRBD1 (6 bases). This CDR3 has 16 amino acids. Germline lookup yields CDR1 LNHDA and CDR2 SQIVND (reference sequence). V was trimmed by 2 bases and J by 5 bases, leaving 16 bases between them. For the CDR3, the DNA is TGTGCCAGTAGTATACCTCGAGGGGGTCGGGATCAGCCCCAGCATTTT. Translated, it gives CASSIPRGGRDQPQHF.

The chain recombines TRBV11-1 with TRBJ2-7; TRBD1 aligns across 7 bases. Looked up from germline, CDR1 is SGHAT and CDR2 is FQDESV (reference sequence). The length of the CDR3 is 15 residues. V was pared by 4 bases and J by 3 bases, with 9 bases of the junction left unmatched. The CDR3 coding sequence is TGTGCCAGCAGCTCACTACAGGGGCGAAACTACGAGCAGTACTTC. Its protein product is CASSSLQGRNYEQYF.